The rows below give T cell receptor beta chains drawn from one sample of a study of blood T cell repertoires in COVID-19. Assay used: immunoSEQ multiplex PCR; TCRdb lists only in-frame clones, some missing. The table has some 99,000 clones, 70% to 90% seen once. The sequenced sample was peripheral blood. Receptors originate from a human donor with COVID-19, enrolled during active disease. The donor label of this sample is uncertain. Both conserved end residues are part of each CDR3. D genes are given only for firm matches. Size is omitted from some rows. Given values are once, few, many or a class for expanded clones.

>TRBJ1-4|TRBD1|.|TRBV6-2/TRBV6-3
TGTGCCAGCAGTCAGACAGGGGCGGGTGAAAAACTGTTTTTT
CASSQTGAGEKLFF
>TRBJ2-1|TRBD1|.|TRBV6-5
TGTGCCAGCAGAAGTAGACAGGGTACCTACAATGAGCAGTTCTTC
CASRSRQGTYNEQFF
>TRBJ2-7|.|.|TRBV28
TGTGCCAGCAGCCGCGAGGGCCGCGGAAATCCCTACGAGCAGTACTTC
CASSREGRGNPYEQYF
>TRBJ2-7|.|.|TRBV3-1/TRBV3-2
TGTGCCAGCAGCCGTGGACAGTTCTCCTACGAGCAGTACTTC
CASSRGQFSYEQYF
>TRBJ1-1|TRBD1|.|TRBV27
TGTGCCAGCAGTCGACAGGGCTCGGACACTGAAGCTTTCTTT
CASSRQGSDTEAFF
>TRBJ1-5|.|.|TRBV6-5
TGTGCCAGCAGACCGACGGGACTCAGCAATCAGCCCCAGCATTTT
CASRPTGLSNQPQHF
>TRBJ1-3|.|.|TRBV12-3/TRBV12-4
TGTGCCAGCAGTCACAGCATACGCACCATATATTTT
CASSHSIRTIYF
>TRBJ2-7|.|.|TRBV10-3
TGTGCCATCAGTGAGTCGTCGCCAGGGCGCGTCTACGAGCAGTACTTC
CAISESSPGRVYEQYF
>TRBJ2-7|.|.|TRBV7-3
TGTGCCAGCAGCTTATATGCCAGGGGCGAGCAGTACTTC
CASSLYARGEQYF
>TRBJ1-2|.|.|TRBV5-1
TGCGCCAGCAGCCGGGCGGGGAACACCTATGGCTACACCTTC
CASSRAGNTYGYTF
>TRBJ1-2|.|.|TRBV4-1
TGCGCCAGCAGCCAAGGGGGCGGGGTGGGAGAGGACGTCTACACCTTC
CASSQGGGVGEDVYTF
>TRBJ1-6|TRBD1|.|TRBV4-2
TGTGCCAGCAGCCAAGGATACCTGACAGGGTGGAATTCACCCCTCCACTTT
CASSQGYLTGWNSPLHF
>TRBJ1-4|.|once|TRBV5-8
TGTGCCAGCAGCTCACCAAGGGGCTGGCGGGGAGAAAAACTGTTTTTT
CASSSPRGWRGEKLFF
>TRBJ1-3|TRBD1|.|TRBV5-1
TGCGCCAGCAGCCGGAAGGGACAGGGGGAAGGAAACACCATATATTTT
CASSRKGQGEGNTIYF
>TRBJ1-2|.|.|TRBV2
TGTGCCAGCAGTGAAGCGGTCGAGACTGAACCTGGCTACACCTTC
CASSEAVETEPGYTF
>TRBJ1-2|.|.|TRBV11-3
TGTGCCAGCAGCTCCCGGTCCCCCCGGGATGGCTACACCTTC
CASSSRSPRDGYTF
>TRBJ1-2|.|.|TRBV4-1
TGCGCCAGCACCTTAAGCAGGGATGAAGCGGGATCGGGTGGCTACACCTTC
CASTLSRDEAGSGGYTF
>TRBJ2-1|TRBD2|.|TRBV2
TGTGCCAGCATGTGGGAGGGAAGCTCCTACAATGAGCAGTTCTTC
CASMWEGSSYNEQFF
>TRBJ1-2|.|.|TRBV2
TGTGCCAGCAGTCAACAAAACGGCAGGGACTATGGCTACACCTTC
CASSQQNGRDYGYTF
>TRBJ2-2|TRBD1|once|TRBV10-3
TGTGCCAGCCGGACAGGGGAAAGCACCGGGGAGCTGTTTTTT
CASRTGESTGELFF